This T cell receptor beta chain was recovered during a study of T cells in Graves' hyperthyroidism and ophthalmopathy. The patients, who ranged from 18 to 65 in age, presented with newly diagnosed hyperthyroidism lasting under 2 months. Based on clinical symptoms, serum thyroxine and TRAb, thyroid ultrasound and orbital computed tomography, diagnoses were reached. Extraction of PBMCs used roughly 9.3 ml of fresh peripheral blood. TCR beta CDR3 regions were amplified from RNA. With the HTBI primer set, the TCR CDR3 went through a first round of RT-PCR. Each CDR3 protein is one row after TCRdb ran MiXCR on the multiplex PCR reads. The table lists under 400,000 distinct CDR3 sequences, roughly 13% of them singletons. Deletions cut 2 bases from V and 8 bases from J, with 16 bases between. The CDR3 has 15 residues. The V gene's germline CDR1 is SGHTA and CDR2 FQGTGA. This clonotype has at least ten counts.

The clonotype originates from a woman aged 18-29 years with Graves' hyperthyroidism. The rearrangement joins TRBV7-3 to TRBJ2-1; D ambiguous. Sequenced sample: blood. As DNA, the CDR3 is TGTGCCAGCAGCTTAGCCCAGACTGGATACGATGAGCAGTTCTTC. Protein: CASSLAQTGYDEQFF. Full variable domain (missing parts from reference TRBV7-3 and TRBJ2-1): GAGVSQTPSNKVTEKGKYVELRCDPISGHTALYWYRQSLGQGPEFLIYFQGTGAADDSGLPNDRFFAVRPEGSVSTLKIQRTERGDSAVYLCASSLAQTGYDEQFFGPGTRLTVL.